This T cell receptor beta chain comes out of a study of T cell responses to AZD1222 COVID-19 vaccine. The CDR3 covers 13 residues. Germline CDR1 reads MNHNY; CDR2 reads SVGAGI (reference sequence). V lost 7 bases and J lost 4, with 11 bases in between. Notes on this clone: No antigen is known for it.

Only in-frame clones appear in the TCRdb table, and some are missing; sequencing was by immunoSEQ multiplex PCR. This table has about 140,000 clones, 85% to 95% appearing once. Findings of the study overall: Across the whole spike, CD4 TCRs peaked at regions 160-218 and 743-854. Only a handful of individuals given AZD1222 were seropositive at baseline.

The gene calls are TRBV6-6 and TRBJ1-3, with TRBD1 as a possible D gene (5 bases). The specimen comprised peripheral blood, sampled on day 0 of AZD1222 vaccination. The TCR sequence derives from an adult in good health. The CDR3 is CASTQGSGNTIYF. In DNA form, the CDR3 reads TGTGCCAGCACCCAGGGTTCGGGAAACACCATATATTTT.